The clone carrying this T cell receptor (beta chain) was picked up one time. The antigen is not known. This sample is drawn from a study of CD8 T cells in ankylosing spondylitis. Study-level results: Earlier authors reported some of these motif variants in reactive arthritis synovial fluid and blood. The clones that were linked to disease were reported to be significantly enriched in matched synovial fluid samples from ankylosing spondylitis patients. Disease-linked clones bore a CD8+ phenotype and were relatively rare in peripheral blood.

Germline V gene lookup returns CDR1 LGHDT and CDR2 YNNKEL (reference sequence). With 0 bases removed from V and 0 bases from J, the gap between germline ends came to 12 bases. The CDR3 has 17 residues. The TCR beta libraries were generated through quantitative 5'-RACE incorporating molecular barcodes. MiXCR, run by TCRdb on the 5' RACE reads, gives a single entry per CDR3 protein. The sample lists some 150,000 distinct CDR3 sequences, more than 40% occurring once. This clonotype originated in a male donor with ankylosing spondylitis. V gene TRBV3-1 combines with J gene TRBJ2-1; possible D gene TRBD1, 6 bases. Source material: synovial fluid, either unsorted or a sorted T cell fraction (not recorded which). CDR3 residues: CASSQDQGCSSYNEQFF. The CDR3 nucleotides are TGTGCCAGCAGCCAAGATCAGGGGTGCAGCTCCTACAATGAGCAGTTCTTC.